What follows are 16 T cell receptor beta chains derived from one specimen sequenced in a study of blood T cell repertoires in COVID-19. The table came from immunoSEQ multiplex PCR; TCRdb's copy has only in-frame clones and leaves some out. In the table there are over 100,000 clones, 84% of which are singletons. Sequenced input: peripheral blood. These receptors were taken from a human donor in a cohort sampled during active COVID-19.

This chain joins TRBV18 and TRBJ1-1, with 9 bases lining up with TRBD1. The V gene's germline CDR1 is KGHSH and CDR2 LQKENI. V was clipped by 2 bases and J by 0 bases; unmatched bases: 7. The CDR3 extends over 17 amino acids. The CDR3 DNA reads as TGTGCCAGCTCACCAGGGACAGGGCTGATCATGAACACTGAAGCTTTCTTT. This translates into CASSPGTGLIMNTEAFF.

This chain links TRBV7-3 with TRBJ2-3, with TRBD2 as a possible D gene (5 bases). CDR1 and CDR2 (germline): SGHTA, FQGTGA. Trimming removed 4 bases at V and 10 bases at J, with 18 bases between. This CDR3 has 14 residues. DNA of the CDR3: TGTGCCAGCAGCTCCGACGGGATCCGAGTGGCGCAGTATTTT. It yields the protein CASSSDGIRVAQYF. Together with reference TRBV7-3 and TRBJ2-3, the CDR3 gives the full variable domain: GAGVSQTPSNKVTEKGKYVELRCDPISGHTALYWYRQSLGQGPEFLIYFQGTGAADDSGLPNDRFFAVRPEGSVSTLKIQRTERGDSAVYLCASSSDGIRVAQYFGPGTRLTVL.

The CDR3 nucleotides are TGTGCCAGCAGCCCCCGTTACAGCCAAGAGACCCAGTACTTC. Translation gives CASSPRYSQETQYF. The chain has TRBV11-2 and TRBJ2-5; D is undetermined. V lost 5 bases, J lost 1 base, and 11 bases lay in between. CDR3 length: 14 residues. From germline, CDR1 is SGHAT and CDR2 FQNNGV.

The chain has TRBV11-2 and TRBJ2-7; the D gene is possibly TRBD1 (6 bases). V shed 4 bases and J shed 3 bases, with 13 bases lying between them. The V gene's germline CDR1 is SGHAT and CDR2 FQNNGV. The CDR3 is 14 amino acids. CDR3 sequence: CASSSGQLFYEQYF. CDR3 DNA sequence: TGTGCCAGCAGCTCTGGACAGCTGTTCTACGAGCAGTACTTC.

This clone was seen only once. The V call is TRBV13, the J call TRBJ1-3; no definite D call. The length of the CDR3 is 14 residues. Germline CDR1 reads PRHDT; CDR2 reads FYEKMQ (reference sequence). V dropped 4 bases and J dropped 0 bases, with 7 bases sitting between them. Written as DNA, the CDR3 is TGTGCCAGCAGCTCAGTAAGCTCTGGAAACACCATATATTTT. As protein: CASSSVSSGNTIYF.

This clone was detected once. CDR3 amino acids: CASSTGTSDSTDTQYF. In DNA, the CDR3 is TGCGCCAGCAGCACAGGGACTAGCGACTCCACAGATACGCAGTATTTT. The chain is built from TRBV5-1 and TRBJ2-3, with 10 bases matching TRBD2. The V gene end was trimmed by 4 bases and the J gene end by 2 bases; junction bases not matched to a gene: 7. Germline V gives CDR1 SGHRS, CDR2 YFSETQ. CDR3 length equals 16 residues. Filled out from reference TRBV5-1 and TRBJ2-3, the complete variable domain reads KAGVTQTPRYLIKTRGQQVTLSCSPISGHRSVSWYQQTPGQGLQFLFEYFSETQRNKGNFPGRFSGRQFSNSRSEMNVSTLELGDSALYLCASSTGTSDSTDTQYFGPGTRLTVL.

V usage is TRBV6-2 or TRBV6-3 and J usage is TRBJ1-1, with 10 nucleotides matching TRBD1. J was trimmed by 4 bases and V by 6 bases; bases with no gene match: 5. Germline V gene data show CDR1 as MNHEY and CDR2 as SVGEGT. There are 14 residues in the CDR3. The CDR3 is CASSDRGPGTEAFF. In nucleotides, the CDR3 is TGTGCCAGCAGCGACAGGGGGCCGGGCACTGAAGCTTTCTTT.

This clone counts as medium-sized (0.01 to 0.1%). The chain employs TRBV4-1 and TRBJ1-6, with a weak D call TRBD1 (6 bases). CDR3 size: 16 residues. The germline V and J ends were trimmed by 1 base and 10 bases, with 17 bases remaining between them. The germline gives CDR1 MGHRA, CDR2 YSYEKL. The DNA for the CDR3 is TGCGCCAGCAGCCAAGCGTTTGGGGGCGCCCCATCACCCCTCCACTTT. This gives the protein CASSQAFGGAPSPLHF.

This clone appeared a single time. This chain uses TRBV27 with TRBJ2-7; tentative D call: TRBD1 (6 bases). CDR3 length equals 16 residues. The V and J ends lost 5 bases and 1 base respectively, with 18 bases between them. The germline V gene encodes CDR1 MNHEY and CDR2 SMNVEV (reference sequence). The CDR3, as DNA: TGTGCCAGCAGTCCCCCGGCAGGGGTGGGGTCCTACGAGCAGTACTTC. Its translation: CASSPPAGVGSYEQYF.

This chain uses TRBV6-2 or TRBV6-3 with TRBJ1-6, with 7 bases aligning to TRBD1. Losses at the gene ends were 4 bases for V and 8 bases for J; bases not matched to a gene: 14. CDR1 and CDR2 (germline): MNHEY, SVGEGT. The CDR3 is 17 amino acids. The CDR3 here is CASSFADRRYSHSPLHF. As DNA, the CDR3 is TGTGCCAGCAGTTTCGCGGACAGGCGATACAGTCATTCACCCCTCCACTTT.

As concerns this clone: The sample contains more than one DNA sequence encoding this CDR3. The chain carries TRBV7-2 and TRBJ2-7; a weak D match, TRBD2 (5 bases). The germline gives CDR1 SGHTA, CDR2 FQGNSA. Trimming removed 3 bases at V and 4 bases at J, with 10 bases between. The CDR3 is made up of 13 amino acids. The CDR3 DNA reads TGTGCCAGCAGCTTCCGGGGTGGGTACGAGCAGTACTTC. Amino acid sequence: CASSFRGGYEQYF. The whole variable domain, remainder taken from reference TRBV7-2 and TRBJ2-7, is GAGVSQSPSNKVTEKGKDVELRCDPISGHTALYWYRQSLGQGLEFLIYFQGNSAPDKSGLPSDRFSAERTGGSVSTLTIQRTQQEDSAVYLCASSFRGGYEQYFGPGTRLTVT.

The gene calls are TRBV28 and TRBJ2-6; D uncertain. CDR1 MDHEN and CDR2 SYDVKM come from the germline V gene. The germline V and J ends were trimmed by 6 bases and 0 bases, with 9 bases remaining between them. The CDR3 extends over 15 amino acids. The CDR3 reads CASSSGFSGANVLTF. CDR3 nucleotides: TGTGCCAGCAGCTCCGGTTTCTCTGGGGCCAACGTCCTGACTTTC. Using reference TRBV28 and TRBJ2-6 for the parts outside the CDR3, the full variable domain is DVKVTQSSRYLVKRTGEKVFLECVQDMDHENMFWYRQDPGLGLRLIYFSYDVKMKEKGDIPEGYSVSREKKERFSLILESASTNQTSMYLCASSSGFSGANVLTFGAGSRLTVL.

V is TRBV6-2 or TRBV6-3 and J is TRBJ1-1, with D possibly TRBD1 on 6 matching bases. The length of the CDR3 is 15 residues. Trimming took off 5 bases at V and 4 bases at J, with 17 bases between the two ends. Germline V gene data show CDR1 as MNHEY and CDR2 as SVGEGT. DNA of the CDR3: TGTGCCAGCAGTGACCCCACAGGGAGGGGCACTGAAGCTTTCTTT. It is translated as CASSDPTGRGTEAFF.

This rearrangement joins TRBV2 to TRBJ2-7; TRBD1 agrees at 10 bases. The CDR3 is 14 amino acids. Germline V gene sequence: CDR1 SNHLY, CDR2 FYNNEI. V shed 6 bases, J shed 1 base, and the junction held 3 bases outside the gene matches. The CDR3 sequence: CASRAGQGSYEQYF. DNA of the CDR3: TGTGCCAGCAGAGCGGGACAGGGGTCCTACGAGCAGTACTTC. The full variable domain, its missing parts supplied by reference TRBV2 and TRBJ2-7, is EPEVTQTPSHQVTQMGQEVILRCVPISNHLYFYWYRQILGQKVEFLVSFYNNEISEKSEIFDDQFSVERPDGSNFTLKIRSTKLEDSAMYFCASRAGQGSYEQYFGPGTRLTVT.

The chain joins TRBV5-1 to TRBJ1-2, with D possibly matching TRBD1 (6 bases). There are 14 residues in the CDR3. CDR1 and CDR2 from the germline V gene are SGHRS and YFSETQ. The V end was cut by 4 bases, the J end by 4 bases, with 14 bases between. This chain's CDR3 is CASSLATGSYGYTF. DNA for the CDR3: TGCGCCAGCAGCCTGGCCACAGGGAGCTATGGCTACACCTTC.

The chain is built from TRBV7-2 and TRBJ2-3, with TRBD2 matching over 7 bases. Germline trimming cut 3 bases from V and 8 bases from J; bases unmatched to any gene: 11. Germline CDR1 and CDR2: SGHTA and FQGNSA. The CDR3 length is 15 residues. The CDR3 loop reads CASSFDLVPGGTQYF. CDR3 DNA: TGTGCCAGCAGCTTCGACCTCGTCCCGGGGGGTACGCAGTATTTT. Full variable domain (rest looked up from reference TRBV7-2 and TRBJ2-3): GAGVSQSPSNKVTEKGKDVELRCDPISGHTALYWYRQSLGQGLEFLIYFQGNSAPDKSGLPSDRFSAERTGGSVSTLTIQRTQQEDSAVYLCASSFDLVPGGTQYFGPGTRLTVL.